The next 2 T cell receptor beta chains were all read from a single sample in a study of blood T cells in healthy people across ages (dated by TCRdb to between 2014 and 2017). The library was prepared using 5' RACE. Sequencing relied on an Illumina HiSeq 2500. A second about 7 to 12 cycle PCR used a sample-barcoded 5' primer and a J-beta primer mix. TCRdb trimmed the raw reads at Q25, called clones with MiXCR and kept productive beta chains. All rows with the same CDR3 protein become a single entry with the most common DNA and genes. This sample comprises hundreds of thousands of distinct CDR3 sequences, 35% to 45% of them detected only once. The leading ten clones occupy 20% to 25% of the sample. Sequenced input: blood. Source of these receptors: a woman aged 55 to 70 in good health.

This clonotype appeared once. The chain employs TRBV24-1 and TRBJ2-1; D gene unclear. This CDR3 has 12 amino acids. With 8 bases removed from V and 3 bases from J, the gap between germline ends came to 7 bases. The germline CDR1 and CDR2 sequences are KGHDR and SFDVKD. The CDR3 bases are TGTGCCACCATGCTTAGCTACAATGAGCAGTTCTTC. It translates to CATMLSYNEQFF.

The chain recombines TRBV5-5 with TRBJ2-3; 10 positions agree with TRBD1. This CDR3 region has 15 residues. After removal of 1 base from V and 5 bases from J, the junction contained 4 bases not matched to a gene. Germline loops: CDR1 SGHKS, CDR2 YYEKEE (reference sequence). CDR3 nucleotide sequence: TGTGCCAGCAGCTTGTGGGGACAGGGGAGAGATACGCAGTATTTT. Its translation: CASSLWGQGRDTQYF.